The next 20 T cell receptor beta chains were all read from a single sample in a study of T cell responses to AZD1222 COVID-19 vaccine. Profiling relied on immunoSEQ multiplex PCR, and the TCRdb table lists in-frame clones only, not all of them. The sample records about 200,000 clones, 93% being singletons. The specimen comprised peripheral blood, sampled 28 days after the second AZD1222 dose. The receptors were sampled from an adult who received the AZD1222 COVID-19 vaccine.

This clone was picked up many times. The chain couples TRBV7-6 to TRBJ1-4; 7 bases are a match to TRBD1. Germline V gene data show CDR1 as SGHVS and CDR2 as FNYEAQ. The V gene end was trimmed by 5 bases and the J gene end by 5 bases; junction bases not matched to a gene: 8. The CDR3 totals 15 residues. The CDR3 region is CASSLRQGRNEKLFF. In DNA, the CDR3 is TGTGCCAGCAGCCTCCGACAGGGCAGAAATGAAAAACTGTTTTTT.

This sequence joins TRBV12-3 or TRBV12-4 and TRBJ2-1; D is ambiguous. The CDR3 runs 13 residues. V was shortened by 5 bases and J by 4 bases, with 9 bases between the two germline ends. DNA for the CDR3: TGTGCCAGCAGTCCCCGGATTTACAATGAGCAGTTCTTC. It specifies CASSPRIYNEQFF.

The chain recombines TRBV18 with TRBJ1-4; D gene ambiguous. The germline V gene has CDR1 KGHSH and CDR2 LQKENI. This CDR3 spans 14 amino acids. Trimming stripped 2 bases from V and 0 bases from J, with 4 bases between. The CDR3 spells CASSPGPTNEKLFF. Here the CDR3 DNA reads TGTGCCAGCTCACCAGGGCCAACTAATGAAAAACTGTTTTTT.

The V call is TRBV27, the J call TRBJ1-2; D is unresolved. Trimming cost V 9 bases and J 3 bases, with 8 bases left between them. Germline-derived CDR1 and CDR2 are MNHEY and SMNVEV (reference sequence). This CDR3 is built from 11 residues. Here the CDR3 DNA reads TGTGCCAGTTTCTGGGACTATGGCTACACCTTC. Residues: CASFWDYGYTF.

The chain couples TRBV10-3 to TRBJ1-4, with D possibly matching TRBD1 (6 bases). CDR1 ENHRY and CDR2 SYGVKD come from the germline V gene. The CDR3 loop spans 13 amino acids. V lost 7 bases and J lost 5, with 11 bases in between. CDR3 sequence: CAINKGGNEKLFF. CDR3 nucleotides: TGTGCCATCAACAAGGGGGGGAATGAAAAACTGTTTTTT.

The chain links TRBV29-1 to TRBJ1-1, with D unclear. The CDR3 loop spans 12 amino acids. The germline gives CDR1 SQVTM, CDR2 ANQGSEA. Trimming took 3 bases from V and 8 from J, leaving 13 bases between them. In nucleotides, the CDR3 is TGCAGCGTTGAGGCAGAGTATTTGGAAGCTTTCTTT. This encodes CSVEAEYLEAFF.

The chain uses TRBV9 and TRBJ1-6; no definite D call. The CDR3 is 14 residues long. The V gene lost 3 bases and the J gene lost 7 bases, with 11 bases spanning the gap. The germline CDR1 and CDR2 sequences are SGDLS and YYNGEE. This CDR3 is CASSAPAFNSPLHF. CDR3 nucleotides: TGTGCCAGCAGCGCCCCAGCGTTCAATTCACCCCTCCACTTT.

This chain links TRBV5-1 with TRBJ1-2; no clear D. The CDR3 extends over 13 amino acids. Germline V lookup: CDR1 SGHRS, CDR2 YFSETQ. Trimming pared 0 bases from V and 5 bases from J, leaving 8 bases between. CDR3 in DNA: TGCGCCAGCAGCTTGGTTATGAATTATGGCTACACCTTC. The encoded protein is CASSLVMNYGYTF.

This chain's CDR3 is CASSHGGIGNYGYTF. CDR3 in DNA: TGTGCCAGCAGCCACGGGGGGATTGGTAACTATGGCTACACCTTC. This chain links TRBV9 with TRBJ1-2, with TRBD1 as a possible D gene (5 bases). The CDR3 is 15 amino acids. The ends were cut back, 4 bases at V and 1 base at J, with 14 bases in the middle. Looked up from germline, CDR1 is SGDLS and CDR2 is YYNGEE. Complete variable domain (other parts from reference TRBV9 and TRBJ1-2): DSGVTQTPKHLITATGQRVTLRCSPRSGDLSVYWYQQSLDQGLQFLIQYYNGEERAKGNILERFSAQQFPDLHSELNLSSLELGDSALYFCASSHGGIGNYGYTFGSGTRLTVV.

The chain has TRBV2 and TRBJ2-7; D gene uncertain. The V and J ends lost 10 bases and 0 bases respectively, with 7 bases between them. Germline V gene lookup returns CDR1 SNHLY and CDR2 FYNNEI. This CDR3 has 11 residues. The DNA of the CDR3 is TGTGCCACAGCCTTCTCCTACGAGCAGTACTTC. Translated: CATAFSYEQYF.

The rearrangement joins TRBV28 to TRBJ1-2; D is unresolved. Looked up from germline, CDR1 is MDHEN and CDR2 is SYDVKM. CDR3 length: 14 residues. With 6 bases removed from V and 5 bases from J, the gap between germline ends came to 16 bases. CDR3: CASRPGRERYGYTF. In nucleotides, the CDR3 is TGTGCCAGCAGACCGGGCCGGGAGAGGTATGGCTACACCTTC.

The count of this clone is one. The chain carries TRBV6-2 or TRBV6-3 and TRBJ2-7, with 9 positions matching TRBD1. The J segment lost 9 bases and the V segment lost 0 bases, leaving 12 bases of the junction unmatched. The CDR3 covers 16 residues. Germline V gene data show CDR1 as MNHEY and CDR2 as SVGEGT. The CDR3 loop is CASSYSRGQGRIGQYF. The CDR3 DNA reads TGTGCCAGCAGTTACTCGAGGGGACAGGGAAGGATCGGGCAGTACTTC.

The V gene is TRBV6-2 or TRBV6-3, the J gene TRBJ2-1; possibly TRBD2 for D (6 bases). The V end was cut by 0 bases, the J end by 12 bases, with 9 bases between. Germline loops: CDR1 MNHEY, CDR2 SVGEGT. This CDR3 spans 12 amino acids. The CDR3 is CASSYSGDLQFF. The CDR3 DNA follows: TGTGCCAGCAGTTACTCGGGGGACTTGCAGTTCTTC.

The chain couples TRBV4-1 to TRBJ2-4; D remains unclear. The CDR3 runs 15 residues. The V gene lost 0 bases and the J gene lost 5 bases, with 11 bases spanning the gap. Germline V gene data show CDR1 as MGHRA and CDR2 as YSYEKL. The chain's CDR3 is CASSQDPYSENIQYF. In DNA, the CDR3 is TGCGCCAGCAGCCAAGACCCTTATTCGGAAAACATTCAGTACTTC.

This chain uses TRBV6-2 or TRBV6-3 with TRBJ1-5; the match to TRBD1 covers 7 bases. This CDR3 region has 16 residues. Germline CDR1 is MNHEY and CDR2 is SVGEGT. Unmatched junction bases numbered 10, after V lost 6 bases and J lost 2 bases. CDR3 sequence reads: CASSRDRPLGNQPQHF. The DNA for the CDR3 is TGTGCCAGCAGCCGGGACAGACCTCTAGGCAATCAGCCCCAGCATTTT.

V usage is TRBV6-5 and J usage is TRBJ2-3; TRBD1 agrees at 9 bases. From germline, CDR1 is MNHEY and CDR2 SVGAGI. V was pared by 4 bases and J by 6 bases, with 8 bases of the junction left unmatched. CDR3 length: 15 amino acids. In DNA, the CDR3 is TGTGCCAGCAGTTCGCCGGGACAGGGCATGGATACGCAGTATTTT. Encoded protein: CASSSPGQGMDTQYF.

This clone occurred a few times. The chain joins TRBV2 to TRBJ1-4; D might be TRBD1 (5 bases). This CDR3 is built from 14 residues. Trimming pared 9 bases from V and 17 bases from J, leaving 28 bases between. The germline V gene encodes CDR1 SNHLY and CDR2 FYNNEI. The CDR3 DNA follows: TGTGCCAGAGAAGGGCGGGGAAGGGGTAATCGGCTTTTTTTT. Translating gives CAREGRGRGNRLFF.

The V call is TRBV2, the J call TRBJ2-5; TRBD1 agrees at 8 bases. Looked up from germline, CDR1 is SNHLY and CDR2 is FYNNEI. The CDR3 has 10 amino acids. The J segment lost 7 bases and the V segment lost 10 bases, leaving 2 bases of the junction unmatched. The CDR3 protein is CATQGATQYF. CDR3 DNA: TGTGCCACCCAGGGGGCGACCCAGTACTTC.

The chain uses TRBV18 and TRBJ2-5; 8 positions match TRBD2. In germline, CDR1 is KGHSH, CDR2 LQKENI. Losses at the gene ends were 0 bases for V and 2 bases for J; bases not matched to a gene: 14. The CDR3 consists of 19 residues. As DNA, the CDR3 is TGTGCCAGCTCACCACCTCGACTCTACCTAGCGGGTACACAAGAGACCCAGTACTTC. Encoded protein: CASSPPRLYLAGTQETQYF.

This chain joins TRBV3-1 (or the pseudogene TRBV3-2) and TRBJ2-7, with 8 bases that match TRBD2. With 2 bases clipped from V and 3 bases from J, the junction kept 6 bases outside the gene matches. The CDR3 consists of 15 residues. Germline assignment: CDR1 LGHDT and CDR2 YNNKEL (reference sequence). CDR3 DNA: TGTGCCAGCAGCCAATCTCCGGGAGGGAACTACGAGCAGTACTTC. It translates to CASSQSPGGNYEQYF.